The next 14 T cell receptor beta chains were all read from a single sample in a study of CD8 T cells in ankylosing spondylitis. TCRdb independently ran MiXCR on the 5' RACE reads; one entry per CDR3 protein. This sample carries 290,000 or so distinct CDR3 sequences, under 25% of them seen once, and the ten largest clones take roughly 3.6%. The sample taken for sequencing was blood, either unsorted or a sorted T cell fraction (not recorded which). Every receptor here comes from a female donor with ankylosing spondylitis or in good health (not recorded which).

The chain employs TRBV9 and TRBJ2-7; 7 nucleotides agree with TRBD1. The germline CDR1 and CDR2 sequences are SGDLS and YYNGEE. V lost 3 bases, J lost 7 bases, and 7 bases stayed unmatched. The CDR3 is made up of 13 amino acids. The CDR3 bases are TGTGCCAGCAGCGCAACAGGGGATCGGGAGCAGTACTTC. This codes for CASSATGDREQYF.

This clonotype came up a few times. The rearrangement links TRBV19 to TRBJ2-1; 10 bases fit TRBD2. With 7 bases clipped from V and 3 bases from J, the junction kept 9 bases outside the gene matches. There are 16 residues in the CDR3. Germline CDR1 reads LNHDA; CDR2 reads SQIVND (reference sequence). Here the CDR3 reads CASKPFTSGDYNEQFF. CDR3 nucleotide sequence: TGTGCCAGTAAACCCTTCACTAGCGGGGACTACAATGAGCAGTTCTTC.

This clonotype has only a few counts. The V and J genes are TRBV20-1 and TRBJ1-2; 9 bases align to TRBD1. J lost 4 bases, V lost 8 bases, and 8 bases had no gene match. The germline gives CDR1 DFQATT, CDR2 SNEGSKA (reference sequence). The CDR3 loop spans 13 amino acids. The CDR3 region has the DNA TGCAGTCCCGGGACAGGGATCTCCTATGGCTACACCTTC. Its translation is CSPGTGISYGYTF.

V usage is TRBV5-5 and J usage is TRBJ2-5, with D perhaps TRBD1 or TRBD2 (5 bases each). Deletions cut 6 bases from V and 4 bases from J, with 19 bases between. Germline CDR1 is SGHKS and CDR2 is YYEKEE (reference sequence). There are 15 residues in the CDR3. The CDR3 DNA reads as TGTGCCAGCACCCTCCACCAGGGACCCGTAGAGACCCAGTACTTC. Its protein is CASTLHQGPVETQYF. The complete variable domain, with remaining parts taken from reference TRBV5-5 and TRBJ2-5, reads DAGVTQSPTHLIKTRGQQVTLRCSPISGHKSVSWYQQVLGQGPQFIFQYYEKEERGRGNFPDRFSARQFPNYSSELNVNALLLGDSALYLCASTLHQGPVETQYFGPGTRLLVL.

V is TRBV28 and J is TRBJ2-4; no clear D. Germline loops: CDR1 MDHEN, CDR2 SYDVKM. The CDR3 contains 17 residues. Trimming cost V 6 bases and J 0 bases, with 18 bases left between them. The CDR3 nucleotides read TGTGCCAGCAGCCTAAGGGCAGTCCCGATAGCCAAAAACATTCAGTACTTC. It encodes CASSLRAVPIAKNIQYF.

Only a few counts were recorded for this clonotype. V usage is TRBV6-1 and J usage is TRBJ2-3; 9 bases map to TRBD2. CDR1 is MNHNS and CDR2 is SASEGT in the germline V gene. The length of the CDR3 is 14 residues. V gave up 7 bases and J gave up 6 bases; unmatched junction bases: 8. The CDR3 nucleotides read TGTGCCAGCACTCCGGCGGGAGGGCCCGATACGCAGTATTTT. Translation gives CASTPAGGPDTQYF.

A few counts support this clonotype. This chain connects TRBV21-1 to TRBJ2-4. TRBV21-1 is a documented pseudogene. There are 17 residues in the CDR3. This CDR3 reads CASSKVRRPLAKNIQYF. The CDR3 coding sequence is TGTGCCAGCAGCAAAGTCCGAAGACCCTTAGCCAAAAACATTCAGTACTTC.

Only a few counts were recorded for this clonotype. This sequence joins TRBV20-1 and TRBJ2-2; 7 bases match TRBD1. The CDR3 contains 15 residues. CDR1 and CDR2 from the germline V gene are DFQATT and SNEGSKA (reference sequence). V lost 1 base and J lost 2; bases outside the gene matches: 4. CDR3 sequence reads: CSARGQGINTGELFF. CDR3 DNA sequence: TGCAGTGCTAGAGGACAGGGCATCAACACCGGGGAGCTGTTTTTT.

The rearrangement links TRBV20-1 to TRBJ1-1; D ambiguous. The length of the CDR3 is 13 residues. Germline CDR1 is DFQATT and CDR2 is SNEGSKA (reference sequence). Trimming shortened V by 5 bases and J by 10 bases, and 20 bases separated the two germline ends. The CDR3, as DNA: TGCAGTGCTGTAGGATTAGGGTATCAAGGAGCTTTCTTT. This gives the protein CSAVGLGYQGAFF.

The CDR3 DNA follows: TGTGCCAGCAGCTCTAGTATAAGCTCCTACAATGAGCAGTTCTTC. This codes for CASSSSISSYNEQFF. This sequence joins TRBV7-2 and TRBJ2-1; no definite D call. This CDR3 has 15 residues. The V end lost 4 bases, the J end lost 0 bases, and 10 bases lay between the germline ends. The germline CDR1 and CDR2 sequences are SGHTA and FQGNSA.

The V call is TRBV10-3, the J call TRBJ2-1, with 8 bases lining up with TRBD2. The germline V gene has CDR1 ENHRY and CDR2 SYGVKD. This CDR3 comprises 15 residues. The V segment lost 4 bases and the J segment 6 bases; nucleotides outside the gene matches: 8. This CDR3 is CAISGGTSAGNEQFF. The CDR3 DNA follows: TGTGCCATCAGTGGCGGGACTAGTGCAGGCAATGAGCAGTTCTTC.

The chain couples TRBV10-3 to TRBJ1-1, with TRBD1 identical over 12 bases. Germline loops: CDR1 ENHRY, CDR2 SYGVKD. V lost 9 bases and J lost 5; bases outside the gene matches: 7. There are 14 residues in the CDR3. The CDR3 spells CAITGTGGQTEAFF. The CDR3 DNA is TGTGCCATAACCGGGACAGGGGGCCAAACTGAAGCTTTCTTT.

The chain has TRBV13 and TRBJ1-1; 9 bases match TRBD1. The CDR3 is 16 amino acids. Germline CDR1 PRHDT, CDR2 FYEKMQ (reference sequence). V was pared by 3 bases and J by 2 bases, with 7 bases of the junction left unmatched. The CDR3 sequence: CASSFGQGIINTEAFF. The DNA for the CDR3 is TGTGCCAGCAGCTTCGGACAGGGGATTATAAACACTGAAGCTTTCTTT.

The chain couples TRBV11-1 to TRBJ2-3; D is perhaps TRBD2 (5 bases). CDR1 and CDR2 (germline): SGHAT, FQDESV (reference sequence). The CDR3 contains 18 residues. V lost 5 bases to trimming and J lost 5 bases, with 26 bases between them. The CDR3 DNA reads TGTGCCAGCAGCCGTCCGACGTGGCAGCGAGGGCCACAAGATACGCAGTATTTT. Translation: CASSRPTWQRGPQDTQYF.